This TCR beta chain stems from a study of long-term antiretroviral therapy in people with HIV. Germline values: CDR1 MNHEY, CDR2 SVGAGI. The length of the CDR3 is 14 residues. Between the trimmed V and J ends, which lost 8 bases and 2 bases, there was a span of 16 bases. The study, taken as a whole, reports: With ART, diversity went up but was still lower than in transplant donor controls. Relative to control repertoires, HIV repertoires exhibited narrower CDR3 length ranges. ART adherence, viral resistance and therapy changes were not recorded.

The assay used was immunoSEQ (version v3.0), run at survey level. The method was immunoSEQ multiplex PCR; TCRdb's version includes in-frame clones alone and lacks a portion of them. The sample consists of over 35,000 clones, approximately 79% of them appearing once. Details on this clone: Its antigen remains unidentified.

The rearrangement links TRBV6-5 to TRBJ2-7, with D possibly matching TRBD1 (6 bases). This TCR was sampled from a man between 18 and 29 years old with HIV. Source: unsorted PBMCs, taken 1.5 years after starting antiretroviral therapy. CDR3 protein: CASGPGQGPYEQYF. The CDR3 nucleotides are TGTGCCAGCGGACCGGGACAAGGCCCCTACGAGCAGTACTTC.